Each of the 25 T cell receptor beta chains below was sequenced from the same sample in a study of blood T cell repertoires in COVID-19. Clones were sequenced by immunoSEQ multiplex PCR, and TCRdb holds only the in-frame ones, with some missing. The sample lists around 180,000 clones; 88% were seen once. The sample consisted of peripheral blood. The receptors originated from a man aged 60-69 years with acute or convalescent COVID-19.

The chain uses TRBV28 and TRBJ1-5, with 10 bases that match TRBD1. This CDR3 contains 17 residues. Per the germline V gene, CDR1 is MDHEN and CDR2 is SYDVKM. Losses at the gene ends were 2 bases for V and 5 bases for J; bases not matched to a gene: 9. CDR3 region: CASSLLAGTGVDQPQHF. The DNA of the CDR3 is TGTGCCAGCAGTTTACTGGCGGGGACAGGGGTGGATCAGCCCCAGCATTTT.

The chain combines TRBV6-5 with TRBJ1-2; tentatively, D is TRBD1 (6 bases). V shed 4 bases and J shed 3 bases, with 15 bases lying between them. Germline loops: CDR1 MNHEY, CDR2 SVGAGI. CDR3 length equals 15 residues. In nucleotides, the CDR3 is TGTGCCAGCAGTTCCTACCAGGGGAGAGACTATGGCTACACCTTC. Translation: CASSSYQGRDYGYTF.

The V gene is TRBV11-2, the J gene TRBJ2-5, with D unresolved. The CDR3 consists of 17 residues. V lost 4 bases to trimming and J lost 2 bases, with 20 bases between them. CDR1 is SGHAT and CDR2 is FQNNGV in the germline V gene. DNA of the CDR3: TGTGCCAGCAGCTCACTCGAGACTGCTCTTTTACAAGAGACCCAGTACTTC. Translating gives CASSSLETALLQETQYF. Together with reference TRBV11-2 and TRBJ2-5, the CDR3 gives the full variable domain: EAGVAQSPRYKIIEKRQSVAFWCNPISGHATLYWYQQILGQGPKLLIQFQNNGVVDDSQLPKDRFSAERLKGVDSTLKIQPAKLEDSAVYLCASSSLETALLQETQYFGPGTRLLVL.

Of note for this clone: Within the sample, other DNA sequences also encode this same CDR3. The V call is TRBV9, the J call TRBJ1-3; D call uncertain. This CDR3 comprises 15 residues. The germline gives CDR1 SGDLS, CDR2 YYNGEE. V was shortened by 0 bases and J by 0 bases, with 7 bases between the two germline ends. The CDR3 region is CASSVGGDSGNTIYF. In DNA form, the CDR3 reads TGTGCCAGCAGCGTAGGCGGGGACTCTGGAAACACCATATATTTT.

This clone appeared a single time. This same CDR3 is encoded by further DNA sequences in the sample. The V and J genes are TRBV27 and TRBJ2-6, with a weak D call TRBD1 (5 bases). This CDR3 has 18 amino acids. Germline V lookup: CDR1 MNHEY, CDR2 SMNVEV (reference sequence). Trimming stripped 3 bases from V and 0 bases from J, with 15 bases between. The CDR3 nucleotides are TGTGCCAGCAGTTTGCCCCCGATCCAGGGCTCTGGGGCCAACGTCCTGACTTTC. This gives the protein CASSLPPIQGSGANVLTF. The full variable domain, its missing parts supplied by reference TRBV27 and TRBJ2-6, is EAQVTQNPRYLITVTGKKLTVTCSQNMNHEYMSWYRQDPGLGLRQIYYSMNVEVTDKGDVPEGYKVSRKEKRNFPLILESPSPNQTSLYFCASSLPPIQGSGANVLTFGAGSRLTVL.

The CDR3 loop is CASSYSGGTEAFF. The CDR3 bases are TGCGCCAGCAGCTATTCAGGGGGGACGGAAGCTTTCTTT. This chain connects TRBV5-1 to TRBJ1-1; 7 positions match TRBD1. J was trimmed by 8 bases and V by 3 bases; bases with no gene match: 7. The CDR3 consists of 13 residues. Germline lookup yields CDR1 SGHRS and CDR2 YFSETQ.

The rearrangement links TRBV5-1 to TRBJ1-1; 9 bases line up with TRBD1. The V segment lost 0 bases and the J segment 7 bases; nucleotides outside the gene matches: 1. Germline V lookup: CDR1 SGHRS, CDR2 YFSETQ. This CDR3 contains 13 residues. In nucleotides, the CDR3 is TGCGCCAGCAGCTTGGGGGGACAGGGTGAAGCTTTCTTT. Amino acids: CASSLGGQGEAFF.

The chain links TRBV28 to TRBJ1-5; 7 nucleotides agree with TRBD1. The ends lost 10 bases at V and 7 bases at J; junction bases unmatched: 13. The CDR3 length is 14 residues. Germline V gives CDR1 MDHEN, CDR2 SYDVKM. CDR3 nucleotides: TGTGCCACCATGGGTCGACAGGGTTACCAGCCCCAGCATTTT. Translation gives CATMGRQGYQPQHF.

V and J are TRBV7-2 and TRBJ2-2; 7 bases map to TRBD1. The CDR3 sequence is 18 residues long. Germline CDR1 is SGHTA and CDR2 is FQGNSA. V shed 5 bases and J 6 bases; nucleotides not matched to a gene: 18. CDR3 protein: CASSPRAGGLVGAGELFF. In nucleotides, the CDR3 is TGTGCCAGCAGCCCCCGGGCAGGGGGTTTAGTAGGCGCCGGGGAGCTGTTTTTT.

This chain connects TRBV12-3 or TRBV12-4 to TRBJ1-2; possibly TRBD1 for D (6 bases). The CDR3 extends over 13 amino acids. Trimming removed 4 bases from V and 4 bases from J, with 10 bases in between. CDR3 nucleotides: TGTGCCAGCAGTTCCGGGGGGCCCTATGGCTACACCTTC. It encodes CASSSGGPYGYTF.

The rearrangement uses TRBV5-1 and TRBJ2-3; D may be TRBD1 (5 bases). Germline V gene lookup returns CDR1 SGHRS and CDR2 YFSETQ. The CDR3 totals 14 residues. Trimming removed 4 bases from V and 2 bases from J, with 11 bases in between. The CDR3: CASSPKDTTDTQYF. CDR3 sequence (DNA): TGCGCCAGCAGCCCAAAGGACACCACAGATACGCAGTATTTT. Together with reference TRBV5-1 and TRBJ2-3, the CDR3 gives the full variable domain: KAGVTQTPRYLIKTRGQQVTLSCSPISGHRSVSWYQQTPGQGLQFLFEYFSETQRNKGNFPGRFSGRQFSNSRSEMNVSTLELGDSALYLCASSPKDTTDTQYFGPGTRLTVL.

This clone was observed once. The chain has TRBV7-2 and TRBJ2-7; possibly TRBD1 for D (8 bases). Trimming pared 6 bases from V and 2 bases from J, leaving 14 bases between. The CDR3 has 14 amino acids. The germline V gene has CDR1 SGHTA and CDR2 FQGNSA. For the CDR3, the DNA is TGTGCCAGCAGGTCACAGGGGGGGACCTACGAGCAGTACTTC. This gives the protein CASRSQGGTYEQYF.

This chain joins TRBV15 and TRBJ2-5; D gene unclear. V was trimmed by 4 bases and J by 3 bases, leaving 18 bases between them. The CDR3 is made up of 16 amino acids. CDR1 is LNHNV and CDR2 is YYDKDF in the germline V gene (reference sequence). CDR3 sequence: CATSTSLPSVKETQYF. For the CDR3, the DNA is TGTGCCACCAGCACTTCCCTCCCCTCGGTGAAAGAGACCCAGTACTTC.

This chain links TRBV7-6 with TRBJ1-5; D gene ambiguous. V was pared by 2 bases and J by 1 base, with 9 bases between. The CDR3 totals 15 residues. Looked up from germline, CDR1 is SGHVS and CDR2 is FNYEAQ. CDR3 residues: CASSLSPGSNQPQHF. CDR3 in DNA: TGTGCCAGCAGCTTAAGTCCGGGGAGCAATCAGCCCCAGCATTTT.

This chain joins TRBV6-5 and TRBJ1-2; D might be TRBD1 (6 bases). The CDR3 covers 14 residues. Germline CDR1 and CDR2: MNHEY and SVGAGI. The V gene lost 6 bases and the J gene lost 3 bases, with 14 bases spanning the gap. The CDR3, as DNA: TGTGCCAGCAGAGTACAGGGTGGAGACTATGGCTACACCTTC. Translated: CASRVQGGDYGYTF.

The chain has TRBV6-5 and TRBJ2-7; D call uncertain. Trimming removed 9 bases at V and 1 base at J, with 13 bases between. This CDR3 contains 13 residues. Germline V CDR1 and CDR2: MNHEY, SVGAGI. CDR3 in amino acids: CASCLTRSYEQYF. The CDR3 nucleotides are TGTGCCAGTTGCCTAACGAGGTCCTACGAGCAGTACTTC.

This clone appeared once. CDR3 nucleotide sequence: TGTGCCAGCTCACCTCGGGACAGCACGAAAGCCTATGGCTACACCTTC. Translating gives CASSPRDSTKAYGYTF. The chain links TRBV18 to TRBJ1-2, with 7 bases aligning to TRBD1. The CDR3 length is 16 residues. With 3 bases clipped from V and 4 bases from J, the junction kept 11 bases outside the gene matches. Germline V gene data show CDR1 as KGHSH and CDR2 as LQKENI.

In nucleotides, the CDR3 is TGCGCCAGCAGTGCCGACAGGGACTATGGCTACACCTTC. It codes for CASSADRDYGYTF. The chain couples TRBV10-1 to TRBJ1-2; 7 nucleotides agree with TRBD1. CDR3 length equals 13 residues. Trimming at V came to 4 bases and at J to 3 bases, leaving 2 bases not matched to a gene. The germline CDR1 and CDR2 sequences are WNHNN and SYGVQD (reference sequence).

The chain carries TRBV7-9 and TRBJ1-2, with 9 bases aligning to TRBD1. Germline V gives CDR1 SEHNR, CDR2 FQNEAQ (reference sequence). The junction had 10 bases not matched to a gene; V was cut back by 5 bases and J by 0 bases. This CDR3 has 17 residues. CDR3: CASSRRQGVGANYGYTF. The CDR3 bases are TGTGCCAGCAGCCGTAGACAGGGGGTAGGAGCTAACTATGGCTACACCTTC.

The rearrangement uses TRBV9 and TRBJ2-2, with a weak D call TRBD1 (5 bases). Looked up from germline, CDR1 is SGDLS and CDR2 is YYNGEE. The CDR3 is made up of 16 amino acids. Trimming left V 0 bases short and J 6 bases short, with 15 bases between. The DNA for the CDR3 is TGTGCCAGCAGCGTAGCGGTAGATCGACAGCCCGGGGAGCTGTTTTTT. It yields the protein CASSVAVDRQPGELFF. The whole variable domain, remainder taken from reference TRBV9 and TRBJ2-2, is DSGVTQTPKHLITATGQRVTLRCSPRSGDLSVYWYQQSLDQGLQFLIQYYNGEERAKGNILERFSAQQFPDLHSELNLSSLELGDSALYFCASSVAVDRQPGELFFGEGSRLTVL.

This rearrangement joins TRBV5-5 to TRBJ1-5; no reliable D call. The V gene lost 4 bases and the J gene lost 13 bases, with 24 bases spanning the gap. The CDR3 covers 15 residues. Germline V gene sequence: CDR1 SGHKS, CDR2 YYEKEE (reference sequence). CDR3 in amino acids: CASSLDPTGVLGQHF. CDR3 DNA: TGTGCCAGCAGCCTCGACCCCACGGGAGTCCTAGGACAGCATTTT.

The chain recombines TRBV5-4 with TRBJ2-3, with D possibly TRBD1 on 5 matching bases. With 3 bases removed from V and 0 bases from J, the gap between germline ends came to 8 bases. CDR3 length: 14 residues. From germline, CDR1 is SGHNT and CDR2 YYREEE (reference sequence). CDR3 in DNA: TGTGCCAGCAGCTCTAGGGGAAGCACAGATACGCAGTATTTT. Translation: CASSSRGSTDTQYF.

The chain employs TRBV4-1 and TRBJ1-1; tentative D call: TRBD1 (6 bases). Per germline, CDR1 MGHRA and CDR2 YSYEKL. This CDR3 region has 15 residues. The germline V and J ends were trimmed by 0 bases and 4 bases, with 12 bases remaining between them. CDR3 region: CASSQESTGRTEAFF. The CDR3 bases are TGCGCCAGCAGCCAAGAGAGTACAGGGCGCACTGAAGCTTTCTTT.

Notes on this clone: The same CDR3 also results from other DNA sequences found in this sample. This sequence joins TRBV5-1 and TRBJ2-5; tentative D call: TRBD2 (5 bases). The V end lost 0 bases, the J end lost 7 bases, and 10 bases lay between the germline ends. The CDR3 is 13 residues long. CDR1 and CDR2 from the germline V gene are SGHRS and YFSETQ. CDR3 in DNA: TGCGCCAGCAGCTTGGTCCTAGCAGGGACCCAGTACTTC. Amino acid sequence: CASSLVLAGTQYF.

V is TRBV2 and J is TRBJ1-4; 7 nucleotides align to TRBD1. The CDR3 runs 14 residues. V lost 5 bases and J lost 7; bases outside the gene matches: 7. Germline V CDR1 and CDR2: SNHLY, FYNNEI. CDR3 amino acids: CASSRGLEGEKLFF. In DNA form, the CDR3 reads TGTGCCAGCAGTAGGGGGCTGGAAGGTGAAAAACTGTTTTTT.